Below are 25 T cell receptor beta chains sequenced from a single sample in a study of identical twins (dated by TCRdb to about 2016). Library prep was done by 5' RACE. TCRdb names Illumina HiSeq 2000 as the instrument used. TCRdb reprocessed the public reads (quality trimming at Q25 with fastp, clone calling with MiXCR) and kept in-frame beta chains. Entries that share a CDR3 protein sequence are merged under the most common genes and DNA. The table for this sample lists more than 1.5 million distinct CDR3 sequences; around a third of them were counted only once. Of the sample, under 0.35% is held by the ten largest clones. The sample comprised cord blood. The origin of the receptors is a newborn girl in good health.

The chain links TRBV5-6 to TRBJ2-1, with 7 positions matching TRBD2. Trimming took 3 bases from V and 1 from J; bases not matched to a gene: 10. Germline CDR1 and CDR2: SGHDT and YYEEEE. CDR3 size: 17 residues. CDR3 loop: CASSYGEGPSSYNEQFF. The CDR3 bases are TGTGCCAGCAGCTATGGGGAGGGCCCGAGTTCCTACAATGAGCAGTTCTTC.

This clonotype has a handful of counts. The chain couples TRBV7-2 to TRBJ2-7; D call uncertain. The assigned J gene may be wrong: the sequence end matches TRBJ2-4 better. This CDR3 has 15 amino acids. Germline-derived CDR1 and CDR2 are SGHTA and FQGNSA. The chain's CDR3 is CASSWKRGAKNIQYF. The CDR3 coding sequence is TGTGCCAGCAGCTGGAAGAGAGGAGCCAAAAACATTCAGTACTTC.

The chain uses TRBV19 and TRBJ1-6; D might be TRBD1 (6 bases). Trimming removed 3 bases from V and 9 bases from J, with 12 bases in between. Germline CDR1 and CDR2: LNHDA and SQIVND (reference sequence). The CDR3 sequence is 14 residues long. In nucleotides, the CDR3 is TGTGCCAGTAGTATCGGGGGCCTAGGTTCACCCCTCCACTTT. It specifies CASSIGGLGSPLHF.

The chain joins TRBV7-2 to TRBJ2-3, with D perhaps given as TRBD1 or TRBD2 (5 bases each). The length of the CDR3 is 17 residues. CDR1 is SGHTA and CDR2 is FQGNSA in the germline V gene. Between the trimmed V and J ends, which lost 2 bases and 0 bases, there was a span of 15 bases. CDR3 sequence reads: CASSLRGASPSTDTQYF. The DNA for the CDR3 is TGTGCCAGCAGCTTAAGGGGAGCGTCTCCTAGCACAGATACGCAGTATTTT. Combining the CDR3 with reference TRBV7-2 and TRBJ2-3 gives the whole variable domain GAGVSQSPSNKVTEKGKDVELRCDPISGHTALYWYRQSLGQGLEFLIYFQGNSAPDKSGLPSDRFSAERTGGSVSTLTIQRTQQEDSAVYLCASSLRGASPSTDTQYFGPGTRLTVL.

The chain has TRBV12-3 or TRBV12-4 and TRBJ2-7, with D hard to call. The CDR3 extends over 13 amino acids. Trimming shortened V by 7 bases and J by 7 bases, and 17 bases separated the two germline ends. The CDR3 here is CASTVRFGNEQYF. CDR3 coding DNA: TGTGCCAGCACAGTCCGTTTCGGCAATGAGCAGTACTTC.

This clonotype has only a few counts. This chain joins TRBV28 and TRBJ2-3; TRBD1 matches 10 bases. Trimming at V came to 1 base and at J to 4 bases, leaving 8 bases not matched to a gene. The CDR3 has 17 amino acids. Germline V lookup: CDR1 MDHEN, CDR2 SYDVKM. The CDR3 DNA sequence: TGTGCCAGCAGTTTATACTTCAGACAGGGGGCGGCAGATACGCAGTATTTT. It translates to CASSLYFRQGAADTQYF.

CDR3 region: CASSIGTGTPSYNEQFF. DNA for the CDR3: TGTGCCAGTAGTATTGGGACTGGGACACCGTCCTACAATGAGCAGTTCTTC. The gene calls are TRBV19 and TRBJ2-1; either TRBD1 or TRBD2 may fit D (6 bases each). V lost 3 bases, J lost 1 base, and 16 bases lay in between. Germline CDR1 LNHDA, CDR2 SQIVND (reference sequence). The CDR3 contains 17 residues.

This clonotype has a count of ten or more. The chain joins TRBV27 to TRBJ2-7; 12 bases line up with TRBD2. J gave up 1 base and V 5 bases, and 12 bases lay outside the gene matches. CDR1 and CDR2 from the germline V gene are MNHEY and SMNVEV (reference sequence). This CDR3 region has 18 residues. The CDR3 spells CASSPTPGLAGISYEQYF. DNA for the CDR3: TGTGCCAGCAGTCCGACCCCCGGACTAGCGGGAATATCCTACGAGCAGTACTTC.

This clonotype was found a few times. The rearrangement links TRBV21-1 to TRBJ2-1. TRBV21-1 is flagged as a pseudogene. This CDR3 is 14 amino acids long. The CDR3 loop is CASSKLAKHGEQFF. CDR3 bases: TGTGCCAGCAGCAAATTGGCTAAACATGGTGAGCAGTTCTTC.

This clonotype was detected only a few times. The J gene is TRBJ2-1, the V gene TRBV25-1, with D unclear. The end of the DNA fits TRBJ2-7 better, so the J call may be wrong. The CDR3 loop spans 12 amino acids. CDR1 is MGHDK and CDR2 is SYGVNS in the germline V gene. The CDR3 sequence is CASGSSYNEQYF. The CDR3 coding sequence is TGTGCCAGCGGCAGCTCCTACAATGAGCAGTACTTC.

The CDR3 protein is CAISEARGGYEQYF. The DNA for the CDR3 is TGTGCCATCAGTGAGGCCAGGGGAGGTTACGAGCAGTACTTC. This chain connects TRBV10-3 to TRBJ2-7; D is tentatively TRBD1 or TRBD2 (6 bases each). V was pared by 2 bases and J by 4 bases, with 12 bases between. From germline, CDR1 is ENHRY and CDR2 SYGVKD. There are 14 residues in the CDR3.

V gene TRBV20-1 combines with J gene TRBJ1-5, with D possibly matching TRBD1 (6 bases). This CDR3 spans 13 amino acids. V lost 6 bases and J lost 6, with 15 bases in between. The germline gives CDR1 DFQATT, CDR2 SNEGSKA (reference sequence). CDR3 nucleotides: TGCAGTGCAGTAACAGGGTTCCGTCAGCCCCAGCATTTT. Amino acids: CSAVTGFRQPQHF.

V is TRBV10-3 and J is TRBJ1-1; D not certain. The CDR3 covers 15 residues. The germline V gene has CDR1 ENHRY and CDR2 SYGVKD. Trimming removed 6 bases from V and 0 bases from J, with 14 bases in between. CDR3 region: CAIRAGGGLNTEAFF. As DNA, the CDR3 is TGTGCCATCAGGGCAGGCGGAGGGTTGAACACTGAAGCTTTCTTT.

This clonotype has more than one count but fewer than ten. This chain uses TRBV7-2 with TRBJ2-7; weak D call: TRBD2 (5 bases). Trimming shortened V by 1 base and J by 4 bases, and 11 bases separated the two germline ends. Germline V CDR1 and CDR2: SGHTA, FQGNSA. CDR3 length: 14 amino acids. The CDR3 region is CASSLVSGKYEQYF. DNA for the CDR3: TGTGCCAGCAGCTTAGTTTCGGGGAAGTACGAGCAGTACTTC.

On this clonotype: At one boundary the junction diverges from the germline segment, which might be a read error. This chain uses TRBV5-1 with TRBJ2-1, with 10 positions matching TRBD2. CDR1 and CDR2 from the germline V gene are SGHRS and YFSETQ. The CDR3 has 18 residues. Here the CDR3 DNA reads TGCGCCAGCAGCTTGACGCCTAGCGGGGGATACTCCTACAATGACCAGTTCTTC. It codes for CASSLTPSGGYSYNDQFF.

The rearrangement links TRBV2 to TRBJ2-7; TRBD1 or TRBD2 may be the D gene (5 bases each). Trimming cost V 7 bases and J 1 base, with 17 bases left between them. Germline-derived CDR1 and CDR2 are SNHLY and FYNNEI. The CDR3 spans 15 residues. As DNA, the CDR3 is TGTGCCAGCATCCCGGGACCGCACCTTTCCTACGAGCAGTACTTC. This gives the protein CASIPGPHLSYEQYF.

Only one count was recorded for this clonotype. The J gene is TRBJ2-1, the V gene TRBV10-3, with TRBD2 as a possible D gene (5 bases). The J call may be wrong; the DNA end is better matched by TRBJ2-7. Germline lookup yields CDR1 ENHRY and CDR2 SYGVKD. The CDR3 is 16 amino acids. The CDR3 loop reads CAISEVDSPHHNEQYF. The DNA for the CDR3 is TGTGCCATCAGTGAGGTGGACTCCCCTCACCACAATGAGCAGTACTTC.

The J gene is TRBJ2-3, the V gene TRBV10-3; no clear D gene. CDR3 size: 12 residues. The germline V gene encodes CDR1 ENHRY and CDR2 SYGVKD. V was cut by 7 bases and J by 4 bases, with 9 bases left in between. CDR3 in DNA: TGTGCCATCAAGCAAAGCGCAGATACGCAGTATTTT. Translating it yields CAIKQSADTQYF.

CDR3 DNA sequence: TGTGCCAGCAGTTCGCCCGTACCGTTGACAGGGATAACCCAAGAGACCCAGTACTTC. Amino acid sequence: CASSSPVPLTGITQETQYF. This sequence joins TRBV28 and TRBJ2-5; 7 bases align to TRBD1. The J segment lost 1 base and the V segment lost 4 bases, leaving 18 bases of the junction unmatched. Germline CDR1 reads MDHEN; CDR2 reads SYDVKM. The CDR3 contains 19 residues. Based on the CDR3 plus reference TRBV28 and TRBJ2-5, the full variable domain is DVKVTQSSRYLVKRTGEKVFLECVQDMDHENMFWYRQDPGLGLRLIYFSYDVKMKEKGDIPEGYSVSREKKERFSLILESASTNQTSMYLCASSSPVPLTGITQETQYFGPGTRLLVL.

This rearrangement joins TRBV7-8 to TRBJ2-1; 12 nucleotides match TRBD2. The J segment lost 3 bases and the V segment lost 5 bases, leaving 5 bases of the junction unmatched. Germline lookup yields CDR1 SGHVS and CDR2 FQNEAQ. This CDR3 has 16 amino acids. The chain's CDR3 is CASSEAGLAGYNEQFF. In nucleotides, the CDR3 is TGTGCCAGCAGCGAAGCGGGACTAGCGGGCTACAATGAGCAGTTCTTC.

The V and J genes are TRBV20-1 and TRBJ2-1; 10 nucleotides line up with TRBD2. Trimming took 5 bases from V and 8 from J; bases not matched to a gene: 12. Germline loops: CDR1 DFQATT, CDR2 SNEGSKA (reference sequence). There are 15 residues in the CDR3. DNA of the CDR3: TGCAGTGCTGTCCTAGCGGGAGTAGTTACGGATGAGCAGTTCTTC. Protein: CSAVLAGVVTDEQFF.

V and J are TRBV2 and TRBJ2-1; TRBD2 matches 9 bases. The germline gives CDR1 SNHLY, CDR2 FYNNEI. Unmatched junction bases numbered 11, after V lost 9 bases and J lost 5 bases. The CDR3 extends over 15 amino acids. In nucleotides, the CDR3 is TGTGCCAGTACCACCGGGACTAGCTTCAACAATGAGCAGTTCTTC. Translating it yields CASTTGTSFNNEQFF. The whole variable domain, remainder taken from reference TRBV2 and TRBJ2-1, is EPEVTQTPSHQVTQMGQEVILRCVPISNHLYFYWYRQILGQKVEFLVSFYNNEISEKSEIFDDQFSVERPDGSNFTLKIRSTKLEDSAMYFCASTTGTSFNNEQFFGPGTRLTVL.

The chain's CDR3 is CSAEQGTDTQYF. The CDR3 bases are TGCAGTGCCGAACAGGGAACAGATACGCAGTATTTT. The rearrangement joins TRBV20-1 to TRBJ2-3; TRBD1 might be the D (6 bases). The V and J ends lost 6 bases and 3 bases respectively, with 10 bases between them. CDR3 length: 12 amino acids. Germline CDR1 and CDR2: DFQATT and SNEGSKA (reference sequence).

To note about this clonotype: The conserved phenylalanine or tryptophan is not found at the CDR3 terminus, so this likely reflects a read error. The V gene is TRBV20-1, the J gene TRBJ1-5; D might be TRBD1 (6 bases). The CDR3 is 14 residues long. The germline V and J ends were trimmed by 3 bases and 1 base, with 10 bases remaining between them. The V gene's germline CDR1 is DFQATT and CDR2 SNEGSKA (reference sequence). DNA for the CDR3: TGCAGTGCTAGTGGGGGGCCCAGCAATCAGCCCCAGCATCTT. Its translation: CSASGGPSNQPQHL.

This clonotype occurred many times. For the CDR3, the DNA is TGTGCCAGCAGTTATGGCGAGAACACTGAAGCTTTCTTT. Amino acid sequence: CASSYGENTEAFF. The chain joins TRBV6-2 or TRBV6-3 to TRBJ1-1; no definite D call. This CDR3 contains 13 residues. Trimming took off 3 bases at V and 1 base at J, with 6 bases between the two ends. Germline V lookup: CDR1 MNHEY, CDR2 SVGEGT.